Below, 14 T cell receptor beta chains from the same sample are listed, as sequenced in a study of T-cell memory formation after mild COVID-19. TCRdb re-analysed the 5' RACE reads in MiXCR, keeping a single row per CDR3 protein. The sample shows about 340,000 distinct CDR3 sequences, over 10% of them seen only once. The sample was PBMCs or a T cell subset sorted from them (not recorded which). These receptors all stem from a young man who had mild COVID-19 (a few samples of this study predate the infection). Cell type and time point are not known.

Only a few counts were recorded for this clonotype. This chain links TRBV7-2 with TRBJ1-5; D unclear. From germline, CDR1 is SGHTA and CDR2 FQGNSA. CDR3 size: 15 residues. The germline V and J ends were trimmed by 4 bases and 1 base, with 11 bases remaining between them. The CDR3 sequence: CASSSIVFSNQPQHF. Written as DNA, the CDR3 is TGTGCCAGCAGCTCCATCGTCTTCAGCAATCAGCCCCAGCATTTT. The full variable domain, its missing parts supplied by reference TRBV7-2 and TRBJ1-5, is GAGVSQSPSNKVTEKGKDVELRCDPISGHTALYWYRQSLGQGLEFLIYFQGNSAPDKSGLPSDRFSAERTGGSVSTLTIQRTQQEDSAVYLCASSSIVFSNQPQHFGDGTRLSIL.

This clonotype was counted between two and nine times. The chain has TRBV7-6 and TRBJ2-3; no clear D gene. The CDR3 covers 13 residues. CDR1 is SGHVS and CDR2 is FNYEAQ in the germline V gene. Trimming removed 4 bases from V and 6 bases from J, with 11 bases in between. Here the CDR3 DNA reads TGTGCCAGCAGCTCGGATTCCCTGGATACGCAGTATTTT. Residues: CASSSDSLDTQYF.

The table lists this clonotype with a few counts. The chain joins TRBV12-3 or TRBV12-4 to TRBJ1-5, with unresolved D. V was trimmed by 1 base and J by 8 bases, leaving 15 bases between them. The CDR3 totals 15 residues. The CDR3 protein is CASSLGQTTMEPQHF. CDR3 coding DNA: TGTGCCAGCAGTTTAGGGCAGACAACCATGGAGCCCCAGCATTTT.

V and J are TRBV3-1 and TRBJ2-2; D is unresolved. V was clipped by 6 bases and J by 4 bases, with 9 bases between them. The germline CDR1 and CDR2 sequences are LGHDT and YNNKEL (reference sequence). CDR3 length equals 13 residues. The CDR3 loop is CASRLDGTGELFF. CDR3 coding DNA: TGTGCCAGCAGGTTGGACGGCACCGGGGAGCTGTTTTTT.

V usage is TRBV9 and J usage is TRBJ2-2, with TRBD2 matching over 10 bases. The trim removed 2 bases at V and 0 bases at J, leaving 1 base unmatched. This CDR3 contains 16 residues. CDR1 is SGDLS, CDR2 YYNGEE, per germline. CDR3 in amino acids: CASSVTSGTNTGELFF. The CDR3 nucleotides are TGTGCCAGCAGCGTTACTAGCGGGACGAACACCGGGGAGCTGTTTTTT.

The V gene is TRBV6-2 or TRBV6-3, the J gene TRBJ1-2; D is unclear. Germline values: CDR1 MNHEY, CDR2 SVGEGT. V was cut by 2 bases and J by 8 bases, with 9 bases left in between. The CDR3 sequence is 12 residues long. CDR3 sequence: CASSYGGGGYTF. CDR3 bases: TGTGCCAGCAGTTACGGCGGCGGAGGCTACACCTTC.

The V gene is TRBV5-4, the J gene TRBJ2-1; 13 bases are shared with TRBD2. Germline V gene sequence: CDR1 SGHNT, CDR2 YYREEE (reference sequence). V lost 4 bases and J lost 6; bases outside the gene matches: 4. The CDR3 length is 15 residues. The CDR3 region has the DNA TGTGCCAGCAGCGGACTAGCGGGGGTTTCCAATGAGCAGTTCTTC. This codes for CASSGLAGVSNEQFF. Based on the CDR3 plus reference TRBV5-4 and TRBJ2-1, the full variable domain is ETGVTQSPTHLIKTRGQQVTLRCSSQSGHNTVSWYQQALGQGPQFIFQYYREEENGRGNFPPRFSGLQFPNYSSELNVNALELDDSALYLCASSGLAGVSNEQFFGPGTRLTVL.

The V gene is TRBV7-2, the J gene TRBJ2-2; D is perhaps TRBD2 (5 bases). The CDR3 covers 13 residues. V was shortened by 3 bases and J by 7 bases, with 9 bases between the two germline ends. Germline V CDR1 and CDR2: SGHTA, FQGNSA. The CDR3: CASSFSVVGELFF. In nucleotides, the CDR3 is TGTGCCAGCAGCTTTAGCGTTGTCGGGGAGCTGTTTTTT.

There are a few counts of this clonotype. V and J are TRBV2 and TRBJ2-7, with D unresolved. The V end was cut by 1 base, the J end by 2 bases, with 15 bases between. Germline V lookup: CDR1 SNHLY, CDR2 FYNNEI. This CDR3 has 16 residues. The CDR3 here is CASSEGQDLITYEQYV. In nucleotides, the CDR3 is TGTGCCAGCAGTGAAGGGCAGGACCTCATAACCTACGAGCAGTACGTC.

This clonotype has a handful of counts. The chain carries TRBV27 and TRBJ2-5; D perhaps matches TRBD2 (6 bases). The CDR3 is made up of 17 amino acids. Looked up from germline, CDR1 is MNHEY and CDR2 is SMNVEV (reference sequence). Trimming removed 5 bases at V and 1 base at J, with 20 bases between. The CDR3 protein is CASSPTPGGRGQETQYF. CDR3 nucleotide sequence: TGTGCCAGCAGTCCCACTCCCGGGGGTAGGGGCCAAGAGACCCAGTACTTC.

The J gene is TRBJ2-7, the V gene TRBV4-1, with D perhaps matching TRBD1 (5 bases). CDR3 size: 12 residues. V was cut by 0 bases and J by 5 bases, with 5 bases left in between. The germline V gene encodes CDR1 MGHRA and CDR2 YSYEKL. The CDR3 here is CASSQEGHEQYF. In nucleotides, the CDR3 is TGCGCCAGCAGCCAAGAGGGGCACGAGCAGTACTTC.

V is TRBV13 and J is TRBJ2-1; perhaps TRBD2 as D (6 bases). The V and J ends lost 1 base and 2 bases respectively, with 12 bases between them. The CDR3 sequence is 16 residues long. CDR1 PRHDT and CDR2 FYEKMQ come from the germline V gene (reference sequence). The DNA of the CDR3 is TGTGCCAGCAGCTTAGACGTGGGGGGAGCCTACAATGAGCAGTTCTTC. Translated: CASSLDVGGAYNEQFF.

The chain joins TRBV7-7 to TRBJ2-1; D is uncertain. The CDR3 covers 15 residues. In germline, CDR1 is SSHAT, CDR2 FNYEAQ (reference sequence). Trimming cost V 2 bases and J 4 bases, with 12 bases left between them. The CDR3 DNA is TGTGCCAGCAGCTTAAATATCGGGTTATACAATGAGCAGTTCTTC. It specifies CASSLNIGLYNEQFF. Based on the CDR3 plus reference TRBV7-7 and TRBJ2-1, the full variable domain is GAGVSQSPRYKVTKRGQDVTLRCDPISSHATLYWYQQALGQGPEFLTYFNYEAQPDKSGLPSDRFSAERPEGSISTLTIQRTEQRDSAMYRCASSLNIGLYNEQFFGPGTRLTVL.

The chain has TRBV6-5 and TRBJ2-5; 11 bases fit TRBD2. Germline V gene sequence: CDR1 MNHEY, CDR2 SVGAGI. The CDR3 extends over 14 amino acids. Trimming at V came to 6 bases and at J to 13 bases, leaving 13 bases not matched to a gene. The CDR3 here is CASSHVTSGGDLYF. In DNA, the CDR3 is TGTGCCAGCAGCCACGTAACTAGCGGGGGAGATCTGTACTTC.